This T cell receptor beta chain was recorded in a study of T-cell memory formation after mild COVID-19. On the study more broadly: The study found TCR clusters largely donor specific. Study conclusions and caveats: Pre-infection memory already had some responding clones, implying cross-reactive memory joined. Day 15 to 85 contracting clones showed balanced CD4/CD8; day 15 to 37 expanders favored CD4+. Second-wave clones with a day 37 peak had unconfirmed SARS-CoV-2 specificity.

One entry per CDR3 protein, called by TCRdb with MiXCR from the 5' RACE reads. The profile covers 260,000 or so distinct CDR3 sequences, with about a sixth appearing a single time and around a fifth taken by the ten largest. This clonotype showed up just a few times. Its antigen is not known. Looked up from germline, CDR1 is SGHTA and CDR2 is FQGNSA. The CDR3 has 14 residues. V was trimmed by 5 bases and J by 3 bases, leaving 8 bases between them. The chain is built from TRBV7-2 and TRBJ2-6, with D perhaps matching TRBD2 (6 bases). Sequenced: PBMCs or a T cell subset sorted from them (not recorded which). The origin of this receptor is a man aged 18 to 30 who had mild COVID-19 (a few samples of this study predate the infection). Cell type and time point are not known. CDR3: CASSNGGGANVLTF. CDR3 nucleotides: TGTGCCAGCAGCAACGGGGGTGGGGCCAACGTCCTGACTTTC.